Below, one T cell receptor (beta chain) is given with its context. This sample is part of a study of PD-L1 blockade in urothelial cancer. Study as a whole: Investigators checked blood 3 weeks (second dose) and 6 weeks after treatment start.

The V end was cut by 4 bases, the J end by 2 bases, with 15 bases between. From germline, CDR1 is MGHRA and CDR2 YSYEKL. The CDR3 is made up of 16 amino acids. The method was immunoSEQ multiplex PCR; TCRdb's version includes in-frame clones alone and lacks a portion of them. The sample holds more than 85,000 clones; 91% are singletons and the top ten take approximately 0.88%. The rearrangement links TRBV4-1 to TRBJ1-3, with D tentatively TRBD1 (6 bases). The starting material was PBMCs, obtained around atezolizumab (anti-PD-L1) treatment. This TCR was sampled from a woman older than 75 with urothelial cancer. The CDR3 loop is CASSPRGTATGNTIYF. The DNA for the CDR3 is TGCGCCAGCAGCCCCAGGGGAACGGCCACTGGAAACACCATATATTTT.